Listed below are T cell receptor beta chains from one sample, sequenced in a study of T cell responses to AZD1222 COVID-19 vaccine. The table came from immunoSEQ multiplex PCR; TCRdb's copy has only in-frame clones and leaves some out. The repertoire consists of roughly 180,000 clones, with about 85% occurring once and the leading ten covering about 3%. Here the sequenced sample was peripheral blood, taken on day 0 of AZD1222 vaccination. The receptors here all came from an adult in good health. Each CDR3 is given with its conserved first and last residue. The order of the fields is J gene, D gene, clone size, V gene, CDR3 DNA, CDR3 protein. D genes are given only for firm matches. The size entry is marked missing in some rows and otherwise reads once, few, many or a size class.

j_call: TRBJ2-3
d_call: -
clone_size: -
v_call: TRBV10-3
cdr3_nt: TGTGCCATCAGTGAGGCCGGGACGGATGCCACAGATACGCAGTATTTT
cdr3_aa: CAISEAGTDATDTQYF

j_call: TRBJ1-6
d_call: TRBD1
clone_size: -
v_call: TRBV9
cdr3_nt: TGTGCCAGCAGCGGCCGACAGGGGTTGGGGTCACCCCTCCACTTT
cdr3_aa: CASSGRQGLGSPLHF

j_call: TRBJ1-5
d_call: -
clone_size: -
v_call: TRBV6-5
cdr3_nt: TGTGCCAGCAGTTATTTAAAAGGTCAGCCCCAGCATTTT
cdr3_aa: CASSYLKGQPQHF

j_call: TRBJ2-1
d_call: TRBD2
clone_size: -
v_call: TRBV24-1
cdr3_nt: TGTGCCACCAGTGCCGGGACTAGCAATGAGCAGTTCTTC
cdr3_aa: CATSAGTSNEQFF

j_call: TRBJ2-7
d_call: -
clone_size: -
v_call: TRBV6-5
cdr3_nt: TGTGCCAGCAAGGGAGACTACTACGAGCAGTACTTC
cdr3_aa: CASKGDYYEQYF

j_call: TRBJ1-1
d_call: TRBD1
clone_size: -
v_call: TRBV19
cdr3_nt: TGTGCCAGTAGCTTTGACAGGGGTACTGAAGCTTTCTTT
cdr3_aa: CASSFDRGTEAFF

j_call: TRBJ1-3
d_call: -
clone_size: -
v_call: TRBV11-1
cdr3_nt: TGTGCCAGCAGCCATACTTCCTCTGGAAACACCATATATTTT
cdr3_aa: CASSHTSSGNTIYF

j_call: TRBJ1-5
d_call: -
clone_size: -
v_call: TRBV9
cdr3_nt: TGTGCCAGCAGCCCCGGCCAGGGCAATCAGCCCCAGCATTTT
cdr3_aa: CASSPGQGNQPQHF

j_call: TRBJ2-7
d_call: -
clone_size: -
v_call: TRBV14
cdr3_nt: TGTGCCAGCAGCCTCCCCCTTGGCAGGGGACCGTTCGAGCAGTACTTC
cdr3_aa: CASSLPLGRGPFEQYF

j_call: TRBJ2-7
d_call: TRBD1
clone_size: -
v_call: TRBV29-1
cdr3_nt: TGCAGCGTTGGCGAGGGGGTGACAGGGGTAACCTACGAGCAGTACTTC
cdr3_aa: CSVGEGVTGVTYEQYF

j_call: TRBJ1-2
d_call: -
clone_size: -
v_call: TRBV4-2
cdr3_nt: TGTGCCAGCAGCCAAGATGATAGCTGGGTGGGATATGGCTACACCTTC
cdr3_aa: CASSQDDSWVGYGYTF

j_call: TRBJ1-1
d_call: -
clone_size: -
v_call: TRBV12-3/TRBV12-4
cdr3_nt: TGTGCCAGCAGTTTAAGTCCGAACACTGAAGCTTTCTTT
cdr3_aa: CASSLSPNTEAFF

j_call: TRBJ2-2
d_call: -
clone_size: once
v_call: TRBV28
cdr3_nt: TGTGCCAGCAGTTTATTCACGGCAGGGCAAACCGGGGAGCTGTTTTTT
cdr3_aa: CASSLFTAGQTGELFF

j_call: TRBJ1-3
d_call: -
clone_size: -
v_call: TRBV5-5
cdr3_nt: TGTGCCAGCAGCCTTGACAGCGCCTCTGGAAACACCATATATTTT
cdr3_aa: CASSLDSASGNTIYF

j_call: TRBJ1-6
d_call: -
clone_size: -
v_call: TRBV7-2
cdr3_nt: TGTGCCAGCAGTGCGGGGCCTAATTCACCCCTCCACTTT
cdr3_aa: CASSAGPNSPLHF

j_call: TRBJ1-2
d_call: -
clone_size: -
v_call: TRBV6-5
cdr3_nt: TGTGCCAGCAGTTACGGTATAGGTAACTATGGCTACACCTTC
cdr3_aa: CASSYGIGNYGYTF

j_call: TRBJ2-3
d_call: -
clone_size: -
v_call: TRBV10-1
cdr3_nt: TGCGCCAGCAGTGAGCCCACCGACAGGCTCACCACAGATACGCAGTATTTT
cdr3_aa: CASSEPTDRLTTDTQYF

j_call: TRBJ2-1
d_call: TRBD1
clone_size: once
v_call: TRBV3-1/TRBV3-2
cdr3_nt: TGTGCCAGCAGCCAAGCCTGGGGGGGACAGGGCGGCAATGAGCAGTTCTTC
cdr3_aa: CASSQAWGGQGGNEQFF

j_call: TRBJ1-5
d_call: -
clone_size: -
v_call: TRBV6-5
cdr3_nt: TGTGCCAGCAGTTCCCCCGACGGGCCCCCGGGGCCCCAGCATTTT
cdr3_aa: CASSSPDGPPGPQHF

j_call: TRBJ2-6
d_call: -
clone_size: -
v_call: TRBV19
cdr3_nt: TGTGCCAGTAGTATTTACAGAGGCTCTGGGGCCAACGTCCTGACTTTC
cdr3_aa: CASSIYRGSGANVLTF

j_call: TRBJ1-1
d_call: -
clone_size: -
v_call: TRBV7-9
cdr3_nt: TGTGCCAGCAGCTTAGCCAGGTTGGCGGAAGCTTTCTTT
cdr3_aa: CASSLARLAEAFF

j_call: TRBJ2-5
d_call: -
clone_size: -
v_call: TRBV11-2
cdr3_nt: TGTGCCAGCAGCTCAGGACTTGGAGAGACCCAGTACTTC
cdr3_aa: CASSSGLGETQYF

j_call: TRBJ2-2
d_call: -
clone_size: -
v_call: TRBV4-1
cdr3_nt: TGCGCCAGCAGCCATTCGTGGGCGACCCTCGGAAACACCGGGGAGCTGTTTTTT
cdr3_aa: CASSHSWATLGNTGELFF

j_call: TRBJ1-2
d_call: TRBD1
clone_size: -
v_call: TRBV7-9
cdr3_nt: TGTGCCAGCAGCGCACAGGGGCCTTCATACTATGGCTACACCTTC
cdr3_aa: CASSAQGPSYYGYTF

j_call: TRBJ1-2
d_call: -
clone_size: -
v_call: TRBV7-2
cdr3_nt: TGTGCCAGCAGCCAGAGGCCTGGGAGAGCCTATGGCTACACCTTC
cdr3_aa: CASSQRPGRAYGYTF

j_call: TRBJ2-1
d_call: TRBD2
clone_size: once
v_call: TRBV14
cdr3_nt: TGTGCCAGCAGCCAAATACTTAGCGGGAACGAGCAGTTCTTC
cdr3_aa: CASSQILSGNEQFF

j_call: TRBJ1-4
d_call: -
clone_size: -
v_call: TRBV5-1
cdr3_nt: TGCGCCAGCAGCTGGATGGACAGTCATGAAAAACTGTTTTTT
cdr3_aa: CASSWMDSHEKLFF

j_call: TRBJ2-1
d_call: TRBD2
clone_size: -
v_call: TRBV28
cdr3_nt: TGTGCCAGCAGTGGATACGGGACTAGCGGGAAGGTCGAGCAGTTCTTC
cdr3_aa: CASSGYGTSGKVEQFF

j_call: TRBJ1-2
d_call: TRBD1
clone_size: -
v_call: TRBV25-1
cdr3_nt: TGTGCCAGCAGGACAGGGGGCCAGAGTGGCTACACCTTC
cdr3_aa: CASRTGGQSGYTF

j_call: TRBJ1-1
d_call: -
clone_size: -
v_call: TRBV6-4
cdr3_nt: TGTGCCAGCAGTACACAGGAGAACACTGAAGCTTTCTTT
cdr3_aa: CASSTQENTEAFF

j_call: TRBJ2-2
d_call: -
clone_size: -
v_call: TRBV6-5
cdr3_nt: TGTGCCCTGAGTTGGCGGACCCACACCGGGGAGCTGTTTTTT
cdr3_aa: CALSWRTHTGELFF

j_call: TRBJ1-1
d_call: -
clone_size: -
v_call: TRBV30
cdr3_nt: TGTGCCTGGAGTCCGACACATAACACTGAAGCTTTCTTT
cdr3_aa: CAWSPTHNTEAFF

j_call: TRBJ2-4
d_call: -
clone_size: -
v_call: TRBV6-2/TRBV6-3
cdr3_nt: TGTGCCAGCAGTTACATCCCAACAGGGGCCAAAAACATTCAGTACTTC
cdr3_aa: CASSYIPTGAKNIQYF

j_call: TRBJ1-2
d_call: -
clone_size: -
v_call: TRBV27
cdr3_nt: TGTGCCAGCAGTTCCCAGGGCGCCTATGGCTACACCTTC
cdr3_aa: CASSSQGAYGYTF

j_call: TRBJ1-5
d_call: -
clone_size: -
v_call: TRBV19
cdr3_nt: TGTGCCAGTAGTATATCACGACCCTCCGCAGGTAGCAATCAGCCCCAGCATTTT
cdr3_aa: CASSISRPSAGSNQPQHF

j_call: TRBJ1-4
d_call: TRBD1
clone_size: -
v_call: TRBV7-3
cdr3_nt: TGTGCCAGCAGCCTTACCGGGACAGGGAATGAAAAACTGTTTTTT
cdr3_aa: CASSLTGTGNEKLFF

j_call: TRBJ2-7
d_call: -
clone_size: -
v_call: TRBV6-5
cdr3_nt: TGTGCCAGCACTCTTCCTCATAGCGGAACCTACGAGCAGTACTTC
cdr3_aa: CASTLPHSGTYEQYF

j_call: TRBJ2-7
d_call: TRBD1
clone_size: -
v_call: TRBV5-4
cdr3_nt: TGTGCCAGCAGCCGCCCGGGACAGGGCTCCTACGAGCAGTACTTC
cdr3_aa: CASSRPGQGSYEQYF

j_call: TRBJ1-2
d_call: -
clone_size: once
v_call: TRBV11-2
cdr3_nt: TGTGCCAGTCGGAGGGGGGCGGTTAACTATGGCTACACCTTC
cdr3_aa: CASRRGAVNYGYTF

j_call: TRBJ1-2
d_call: -
clone_size: -
v_call: TRBV6-5
cdr3_nt: TGTGCCAGCAGTCGACTCGAAAGGGGAGGAGAAGGCTACACCTTC
cdr3_aa: CASSRLERGGEGYTF

j_call: TRBJ1-2
d_call: -
clone_size: -
v_call: TRBV28
cdr3_nt: TGTGCCAGCATGGCAGCCCTTAACTATGGCTACACCTTC
cdr3_aa: CASMAALNYGYTF